The TCR beta chain described here comes from a study of blood T cell repertoires in COVID-19. Study-wide context: Sites in the United States, Italy and Spain provided acute and convalescent COVID-19 samples. Sample material is recorded as cDNA or gDNA derived from T cells, B-cell-depleted T cells, or PBMCs.

Here immunoSEQ multiplex PCR was the method, and the copy in TCRdb shows in-frame clones only, minus some. The sample carries approximately 270,000 clones, around nine tenths recorded once. The source material was peripheral blood. This TCR came from a man under 40 with acute or convalescent COVID-19.

The CDR3 DNA reads TGTGCCAGCAGCCCGGCGACAGGCCGTAATTCACCCCTCCACTTT. Its translation: CASSPATGRNSPLHF. This chain joins TRBV7-9 and TRBJ1-6; a possible D gene is TRBD1 (6 bases). The CDR3 has 15 amino acids. V was cut by 5 bases and J by 6 bases, with 14 bases left in between. CDR1 is SEHNR and CDR2 is FQNEAQ in the germline V gene (reference sequence).